The entry below gives a single T cell receptor beta chain sequence along with its context. Researchers took RNA transcripts and amplified the TCR beta CDR3 regions from them. During a first-round RT-PCR of the TCR CDR3, the HTBI primer set was used. TCRdb processed the multiplex PCR reads anew with MiXCR; each CDR3 protein has one entry. The sample shows roughly 400,000 distinct CDR3 sequences, 11% to 15% of them seen only once. This sample is drawn from a study of T cells in Graves' hyperthyroidism and ophthalmopathy. Study context: Peripheral blood collection took place at initial diagnosis, before any treatment.

Not enrolled were patients with uncontrolled infection, other autoimmune disease, pregnancy or lactation. Germline values: CDR1 MNHNS, CDR2 SASEGT. Losses at the gene ends were 4 bases for V and 1 base for J; bases not matched to a gene: 6. The CDR3 contains 15 residues. The rearrangement links TRBV6-1 to TRBJ1-2; 7 positions agree with TRBD1. The receptor comes from a man in his forties or fifties with Graves' ophthalmopathy. Source material: blood. The CDR3 spells CASSGDRTFNYGYTF. CDR3 coding DNA: TGTGCCAGCAGTGGGGACAGAACCTTTAACTATGGCTACACCTTC.